This T cell receptor (beta chain) stems from a study of response to subunit inactivated influenza vaccine. Per germline, CDR1 SQVTM and CDR2 ANQGSEA. The CDR3 runs to 12 residues. The V and J ends lost 5 bases and 4 bases respectively, with 11 bases between them. Using its own MiXCR run on the RT-PCR reads, TCRdb lists one record per CDR3 protein. The sample consists of about 650,000 distinct CDR3 sequences, approximately 14% of them appearing once. The sequenced sample was PBMCs from blood, obtained less than 15 days before vaccination. The chain carries TRBV29-1 and TRBJ1-2; perhaps TRBD1 as D (6 bases). This TCR derives from a man aged 45 to 65 who received an inactivated influenza vaccine. CDR3 nucleotide sequence: TGCAGCGTTACGGACAGCTCCTATGGCTACACCTTC. Translating gives CSVTDSSYGYTF.